The T cell receptor (beta chain) under discussion was sequenced for a study of OX40 agonist ivuxolimab in advanced cancers. Study-wide background: Ivuxolimab was delivered to patients intravenously every 2 weeks at doses spanning 0.01 to 10 mg/kg.

Data came from immunoSEQ multiplex PCR; TCRdb stores just in-frame clones and leaves some out. Of roughly 70,000 clones listed, roughly 80% are singletons. This CDR3 has 15 amino acids. CDR1 and CDR2 from the germline V gene are SGHNT and YYREEE (reference sequence). V was clipped by 2 bases and J by 10 bases; unmatched bases: 12. This receptor was identified in an adult with an advanced solid tumor such as melanoma, head and neck, liver or kidney cancer. The rearrangement joins TRBV5-4 to TRBJ1-2; 9 bases align to TRBD1. Specimen: CD4+ or CD8+ T cells sorted from blood, collected in a trial of the OX40 agonist ivuxolimab. The CDR3 protein is CASSLGQGLPQDYTF. The CDR3 DNA follows: TGTGCCAGCAGCTTAGGACAGGGGCTACCCCAGGACTACACCTTC.